This entry features one T cell receptor (beta chain) sequence. The antigen is unknown. Possible read error: a much larger clone is one base away. In this CDR3 the conserved last residue, phenylalanine or tryptophan, is missing, so a read error is likely. The entry originates in a study of tumor-infiltrating lymphocytes in primary liver carcinoma. Study-level information: Among the tumors, stages were T1-T3 N0M0 and sizes about 4 to 10 cm.

With a constant-region primer, TCR beta cDNA was made from approximately 520 ng of total RNA. Slightly modified ARM-PCR, run as three nested multiplex PCR rounds, produced the TCR beta libraries. In the first two PCR rounds, TRBV1-TRBV30 forward primers were paired with a C-beta reverse primer, and each round lasted about 10 cycles. TCRdb re-analysed the multiplex PCR reads in MiXCR, keeping a single row per CDR3 protein. Here the sample spans nearly 200,000 distinct CDR3 sequences, almost 65% being singletons. Germline DNA was also extracted, with blood RNA taken from unsorted whole blood. Trimming shortened V by 3 bases and J by 6 bases, and 21 bases separated the two germline ends. The CDR3 covers 17 residues. Germline-derived CDR1 and CDR2 are MGHRA and YSYEKL. Study-level findings and limits: Tumor-adjacent and tumor-blood pairs showed less overlap than tumor region pairs. Bulk samples went unsorted, so CD4+ and CD8+ repertoires were not compared.

This TCR was recovered from a woman aged 55-69 years with primary liver carcinoma and hepatitis B virus infection. The sample taken for sequencing was peripheral blood. This chain links TRBV4-1 with TRBJ1-5; D may be TRBD1 (5 bases). The CDR3 region has the DNA TGCGCCAGCAGCCATGGCAGGGCCTATCGAATTGGTCAGCCCCAGCATTAT. Translated, it gives CASSHGRAYRIGQPQHY.